This is a list of T cell receptor beta chains from one sample in a study of CD8 T cells in ankylosing spondylitis. TCRdb used MiXCR to reprocess the 5' RACE reads, holding one entry per CDR3 protein. The sample consists of around 150,000 distinct CDR3 sequences, roughly 34% of them appearing once. Material for sequencing was synovial fluid, either unsorted or a sorted T cell fraction (not recorded which). The receptors originated from a male donor with ankylosing spondylitis. Both conserved end residues are part of each CDR3. Each record gives: D gene, clone size, V gene, J gene, CDR3 protein, CDR3 DNA. D genes are given only for firm matches. Size tells how often a clone was seen (once, few, many) or the class of an expanded clone, and some rows leave it out.

d_gene: .; abundance: .; v_gene: TRBV6-2/TRBV6-3; j_gene: TRBJ1-2; CDR3aa: CVSSTGTQANYGYTF; CDR3nt: TGTGTCAGCAGCACCGGGACCCAGGCTAACTATGGCTACACCTTC
d_gene: .; abundance: few; v_gene: TRBV5-4; j_gene: TRBJ1-1; CDR3aa: CASSLVGYTEAFF; CDR3nt: TGTGCCAGCAGCTTGGTAGGTTACACTGAAGCTTTCTTT
d_gene: TRBD2; abundance: few; v_gene: TRBV15; j_gene: TRBJ2-1; CDR3aa: CATSRDPSGSGNNEQFF; CDR3nt: TGTGCCACCAGCAGAGACCCTAGCGGGAGTGGAAACAATGAGCAGTTCTTC
d_gene: .; abundance: .; v_gene: TRBV18; j_gene: TRBJ2-1; CDR3aa: CASSKTGTRSYNEQFF; CDR3nt: TGTGCCAGCTCAAAAACCGGGACCCGCTCCTACAATGAGCAGTTCTTC
d_gene: TRBD1; abundance: .; v_gene: TRBV20-1; j_gene: TRBJ1-4; CDR3aa: CSVSYRGRDEKLFF; CDR3nt: TGCAGTGTTTCGTACAGGGGGCGGGATGAAAAACTGTTTTTT
d_gene: .; abundance: .; v_gene: TRBV11-2; j_gene: TRBJ2-1; CDR3aa: CASSLGLVGRNEQFF; CDR3nt: TGTGCCAGCAGCTTAGGATTGGTGGGGCGAAATGAGCAGTTCTTC
d_gene: TRBD2; abundance: .; v_gene: TRBV12-3/TRBV12-4; j_gene: TRBJ2-3; CDR3aa: CASSWELANTPDTQYF; CDR3nt: TGTGCCAGCAGTTGGGAACTAGCGAACACTCCAGATACGCAGTATTTT
d_gene: .; abundance: many; v_gene: TRBV25-1; j_gene: TRBJ1-3; CDR3aa: CASSRMSGASGNTIYF; CDR3nt: TGTGCCAGCAGCCGAATGAGTGGGGCCTCTGGAAACACCATATATTTT
d_gene: .; abundance: few; v_gene: TRBV12-3/TRBV12-4; j_gene: TRBJ1-4; CDR3aa: CASRETGTTNEKLFF; CDR3nt: TGTGCCAGCAGGGAGACCGGGACAACTAATGAAAAACTGTTTTTT
d_gene: TRBD2; abundance: .; v_gene: TRBV20-1; j_gene: TRBJ2-7; CDR3aa: CSATGLAGPRGYEQYF; CDR3nt: TGCAGTGCCACGGGACTAGCGGGACCCAGGGGCTACGAGCAGTACTTC
d_gene: .; abundance: .; v_gene: TRBV5-1; j_gene: TRBJ1-6; CDR3aa: CASSIPLPGYNSPLHF; CDR3nt: TGCGCCAGCAGTATACCCTTACCGGGCTATAATTCACCCCTCCACTTT
d_gene: .; abundance: few; v_gene: TRBV20-1; j_gene: TRBJ2-3; CDR3aa: CSASGKWDPYF; CDR3nt: TGCAGTGCTAGCGGGAAATGGGACCCATATTTT
d_gene: TRBD1; abundance: .; v_gene: TRBV29-1; j_gene: TRBJ2-7; CDR3aa: CSVDGQGGGEQYF; CDR3nt: TGCAGCGTTGATGGACAGGGGGGGGGCGAGCAGTACTTC
d_gene: .; abundance: few; v_gene: TRBV20-1; j_gene: TRBJ2-5; CDR3aa: CSAGEPPKETQYF; CDR3nt: TGCAGTGCTGGGGAACCACCGAAGGAGACCCAGTACTTC
d_gene: TRBD1; abundance: few; v_gene: TRBV7-3; j_gene: TRBJ2-2; CDR3aa: CASSSTGGMPPGELFF; CDR3nt: TGTGCCAGCAGCTCCACAGGGGGCATGCCCCCCGGGGAGCTGTTTTTT
d_gene: TRBD1; abundance: .; v_gene: TRBV30; j_gene: TRBJ1-1; CDR3aa: CAWNLGQGRKEAFF; CDR3nt: TGTGCCTGGAACCTAGGACAGGGGAGGAAGGAAGCTTTCTTT
d_gene: .; abundance: .; v_gene: TRBV12-3/TRBV12-4; j_gene: TRBJ1-4; CDR3aa: CAICLVPAVATNEKLFF; CDR3nt: TGTGCCATCTGTTTGGTTCCAGCAGTTGCAACTAATGAAAAACTGTTTTTT
d_gene: .; abundance: .; v_gene: TRBV18; j_gene: TRBJ2-5; CDR3aa: CASSTAQETQYF; CDR3nt: TGTGCCAGCTCTACCGCCCAAGAGACCCAGTACTTC
d_gene: TRBD2; abundance: few; v_gene: TRBV12-3/TRBV12-4; j_gene: TRBJ2-5; CDR3aa: CASSLGGGAGETQYF; CDR3nt: TGTGCCAGCAGTTTGGGCGGGGGGGCCGGAGAGACCCAGTACTTC
d_gene: .; abundance: .; v_gene: TRBV7-2; j_gene: TRBJ1-6; CDR3aa: CASSFSPGGSYNSPLHF; CDR3nt: TGTGCCAGCAGCTTTTCCCCTGGGGGGTCCTATAATTCACCCCTCCACTTT
d_gene: .; abundance: .; v_gene: TRBV20-1; j_gene: TRBJ1-1; CDR3aa: CSARGPSSAVEAFF; CDR3nt: TGCAGTGCTAGGGGGCCGTCCTCAGCAGTTGAAGCTTTCTTT
d_gene: .; abundance: many; v_gene: TRBV7-2; j_gene: TRBJ2-5; CDR3aa: CASSLQLGRETQYF; CDR3nt: TGTGCCAGCAGCCTCCAACTAGGGAGAGAGACCCAGTACTTC
d_gene: TRBD1; abundance: many; v_gene: TRBV9; j_gene: TRBJ1-1; CDR3aa: CASSPGTGGAGSVLGTEAFF; CDR3nt: TGTGCCAGCAGCCCCGGAACAGGGGGCGCCGGGTCCGTTCTGGGCACTGAAGCTTTCTTT
d_gene: TRBD2; abundance: few; v_gene: TRBV24-1; j_gene: TRBJ2-1; CDR3aa: CATSDASGLYNEQFF; CDR3nt: TGTGCCACCAGTGACGCTAGCGGGCTGTACAATGAGCAGTTCTTC
d_gene: .; abundance: .; v_gene: TRBV2; j_gene: TRBJ2-7; CDR3aa: CASSPLGTHYEQYF; CDR3nt: TGTGCCAGCAGTCCCCTCGGCACCCACTACGAGCAGTACTTC
d_gene: .; abundance: .; v_gene: TRBV3-1; j_gene: TRBJ2-1; CDR3aa: CASSQDPRAEQFF; CDR3nt: TGTGCCAGCAGCCAAGACCCCAGGGCTGAGCAGTTCTTC
d_gene: TRBD2; abundance: few; v_gene: TRBV27; j_gene: TRBJ2-1; CDR3aa: CASSPGLAGATEQFF; CDR3nt: TGTGCCAGCAGCCCAGGACTAGCGGGGGCCACTGAGCAGTTCTTC
d_gene: TRBD2; abundance: few; v_gene: TRBV6-2/TRBV6-3; j_gene: TRBJ2-7; CDR3aa: CARGTRGYEQYF; CDR3nt: TGTGCCAGGGGGACTAGGGGCTACGAGCAGTACTTC
d_gene: .; abundance: .; v_gene: TRBV3-1; j_gene: TRBJ2-3; CDR3aa: CASSQVRGVTQYF; CDR3nt: TGTGCCAGCAGCCAAGTGAGGGGTGTTACGCAGTATTTT
d_gene: .; abundance: few; v_gene: TRBV3-1; j_gene: TRBJ1-2; CDR3aa: CASSQLRDYGYTF; CDR3nt: TGTGCCAGCAGCCAGTTGCGAGACTATGGCTACACCTTC
d_gene: .; abundance: few; v_gene: TRBV27; j_gene: TRBJ1-1; CDR3aa: CASSLGGAVRRNTEAFF; CDR3nt: TGTGCCAGCAGTTTAGGGGGGGCTGTTAGGCGGAACACTGAAGCTTTCTTT
d_gene: .; abundance: once; v_gene: TRBV28; j_gene: TRBJ1-2; CDR3aa: CASSLGFSTGSNYGYTF; CDR3nt: TGTGCCAGCAGTTTAGGCTTTAGCACAGGGAGTAACTATGGCTACACCTTC
d_gene: .; abundance: few; v_gene: TRBV2; j_gene: TRBJ1-2; CDR3aa: CASSVAGNYGYTF; CDR3nt: TGTGCCAGCAGTGTTGCAGGGAACTATGGCTACACCTTC